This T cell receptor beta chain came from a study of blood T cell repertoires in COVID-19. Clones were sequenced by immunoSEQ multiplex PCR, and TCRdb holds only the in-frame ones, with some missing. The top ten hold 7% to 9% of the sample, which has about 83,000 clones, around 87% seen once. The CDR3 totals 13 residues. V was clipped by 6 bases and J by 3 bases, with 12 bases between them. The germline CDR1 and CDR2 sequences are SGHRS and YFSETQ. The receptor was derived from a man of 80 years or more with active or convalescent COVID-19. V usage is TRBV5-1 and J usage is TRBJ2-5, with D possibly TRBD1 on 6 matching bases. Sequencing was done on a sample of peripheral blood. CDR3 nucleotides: TGCGCCAGCAAGTCGTCAGGGGAAGAGACCCAGTACTTC. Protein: CASKSSGEETQYF.